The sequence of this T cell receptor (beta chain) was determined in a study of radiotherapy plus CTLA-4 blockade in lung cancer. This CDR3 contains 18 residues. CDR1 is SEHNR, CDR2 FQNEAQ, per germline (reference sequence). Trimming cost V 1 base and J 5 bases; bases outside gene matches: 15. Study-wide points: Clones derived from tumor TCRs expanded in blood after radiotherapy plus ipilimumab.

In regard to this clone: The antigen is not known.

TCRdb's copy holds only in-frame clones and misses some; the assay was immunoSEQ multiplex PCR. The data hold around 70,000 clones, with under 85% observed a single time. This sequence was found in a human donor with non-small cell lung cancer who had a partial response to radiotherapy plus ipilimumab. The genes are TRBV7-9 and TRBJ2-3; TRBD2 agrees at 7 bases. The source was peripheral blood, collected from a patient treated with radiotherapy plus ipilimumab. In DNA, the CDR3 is TGTGCCAGCAGCTTAGGTTGGAGCCACAAGCGGGAAGTAGATACGCAGTATTTT. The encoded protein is CASSLGWSHKREVDTQYF.